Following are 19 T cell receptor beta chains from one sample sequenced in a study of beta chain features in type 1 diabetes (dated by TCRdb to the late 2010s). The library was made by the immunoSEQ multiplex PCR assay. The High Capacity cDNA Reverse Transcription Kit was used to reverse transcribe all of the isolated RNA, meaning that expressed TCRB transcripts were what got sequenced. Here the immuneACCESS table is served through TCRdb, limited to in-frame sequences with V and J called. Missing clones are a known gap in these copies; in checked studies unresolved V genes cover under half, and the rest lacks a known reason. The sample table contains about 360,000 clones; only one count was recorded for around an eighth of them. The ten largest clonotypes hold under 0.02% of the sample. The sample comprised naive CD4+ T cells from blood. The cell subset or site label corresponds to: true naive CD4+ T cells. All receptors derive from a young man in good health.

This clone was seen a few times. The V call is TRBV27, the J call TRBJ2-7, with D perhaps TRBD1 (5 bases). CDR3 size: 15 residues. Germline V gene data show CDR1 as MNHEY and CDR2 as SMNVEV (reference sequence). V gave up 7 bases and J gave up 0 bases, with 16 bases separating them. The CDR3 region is CASKEWQGSSYEQYF. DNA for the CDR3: TGTGCCAGCAAAGAATGGCAGGGTAGCTCCTACGAGCAGTACTTC.

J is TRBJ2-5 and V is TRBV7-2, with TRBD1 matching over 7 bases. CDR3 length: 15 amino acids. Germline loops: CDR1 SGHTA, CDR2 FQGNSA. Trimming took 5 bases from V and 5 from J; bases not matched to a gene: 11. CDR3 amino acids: CASSPRQGSSETQYF. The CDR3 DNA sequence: TGTGCCAGCAGCCCACGACAGGGAAGTTCGGAGACCCAGTACTTC.

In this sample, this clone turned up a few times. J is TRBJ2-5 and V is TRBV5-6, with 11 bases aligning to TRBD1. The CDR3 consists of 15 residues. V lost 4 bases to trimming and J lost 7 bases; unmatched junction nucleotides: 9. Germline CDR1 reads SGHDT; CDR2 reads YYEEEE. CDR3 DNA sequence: TGTGCCAGCAGCCGGGGACAGGGGGGTTTCGGGACCCAGTACTTC. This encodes CASSRGQGGFGTQYF.

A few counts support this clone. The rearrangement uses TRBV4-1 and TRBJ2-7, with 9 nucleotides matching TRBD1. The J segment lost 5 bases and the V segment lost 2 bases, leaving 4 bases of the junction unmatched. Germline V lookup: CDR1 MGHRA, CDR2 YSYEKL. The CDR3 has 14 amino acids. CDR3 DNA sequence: TGCGCCAGCAGCCAACGGGACAGGGCCGACGAGCAGTACTTC. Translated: CASSQRDRADEQYF.

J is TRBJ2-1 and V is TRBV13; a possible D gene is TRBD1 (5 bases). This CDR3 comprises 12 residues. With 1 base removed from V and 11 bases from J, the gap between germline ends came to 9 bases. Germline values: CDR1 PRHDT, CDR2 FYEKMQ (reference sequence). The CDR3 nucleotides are TGTGCCAGCAGCTTAGACAGGTTGAAGCAGTTCTTC. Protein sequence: CASSLDRLKQFF.

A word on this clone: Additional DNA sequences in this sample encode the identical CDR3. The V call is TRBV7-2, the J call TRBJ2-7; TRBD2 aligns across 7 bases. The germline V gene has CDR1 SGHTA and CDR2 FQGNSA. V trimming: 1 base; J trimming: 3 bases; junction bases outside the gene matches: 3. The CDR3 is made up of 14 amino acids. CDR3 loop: CASSLERGLYEQYF. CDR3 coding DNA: TGTGCCAGCAGCTTAGAGCGGGGTCTCTACGAGCAGTACTTC.

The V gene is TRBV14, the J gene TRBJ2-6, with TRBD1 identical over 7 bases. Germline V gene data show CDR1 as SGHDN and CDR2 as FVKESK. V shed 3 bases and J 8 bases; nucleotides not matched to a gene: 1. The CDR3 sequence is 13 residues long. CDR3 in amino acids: CASSQRGPNVLTF. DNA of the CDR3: TGTGCCAGCAGCCAGAGGGGGCCCAACGTCCTGACTTTC.

The CDR3: CASSISGYTDTQYF. For the CDR3, the DNA is TGTGCCAGTAGTATATCGGGATACACAGATACGCAGTATTTT. V usage is TRBV19 and J usage is TRBJ2-3; TRBD2 is a possible D gene (5 bases). The germline gives CDR1 LNHDA, CDR2 SQIVND (reference sequence). Deletions cut 2 bases from V and 2 bases from J, with 8 bases between. This CDR3 has 14 amino acids.

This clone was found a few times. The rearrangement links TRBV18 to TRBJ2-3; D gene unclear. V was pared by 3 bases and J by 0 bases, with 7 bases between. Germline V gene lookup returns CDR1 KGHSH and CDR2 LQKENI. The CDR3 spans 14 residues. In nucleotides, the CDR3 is TGTGCCAGCTCACCTTCCTCTAGCACAGATACGCAGTATTTT. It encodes CASSPSSSTDTQYF.

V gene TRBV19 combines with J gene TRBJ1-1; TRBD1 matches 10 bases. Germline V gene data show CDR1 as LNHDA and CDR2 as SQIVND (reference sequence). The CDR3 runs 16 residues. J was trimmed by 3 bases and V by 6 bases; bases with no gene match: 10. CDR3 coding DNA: TGTGCCAGTAGCCAGGACAGGGGGACGGGGGACACTGAAGCTTTCTTT. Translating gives CASSQDRGTGDTEAFF.

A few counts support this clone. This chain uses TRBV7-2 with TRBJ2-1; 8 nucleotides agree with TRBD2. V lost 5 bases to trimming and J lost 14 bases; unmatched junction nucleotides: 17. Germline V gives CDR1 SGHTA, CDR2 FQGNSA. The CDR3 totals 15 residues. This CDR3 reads CASSPTGTRVSGEFF. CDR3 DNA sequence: TGTGCCAGCAGCCCCACCGGGACTAGGGTGTCCGGGGAGTTCTTC.

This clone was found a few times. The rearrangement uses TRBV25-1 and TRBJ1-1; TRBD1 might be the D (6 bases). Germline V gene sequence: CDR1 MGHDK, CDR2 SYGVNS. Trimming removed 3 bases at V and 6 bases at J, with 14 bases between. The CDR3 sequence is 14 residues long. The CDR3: CASSDPQGDPEAFF. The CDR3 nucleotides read TGTGCCAGCAGTGACCCACAGGGCGACCCTGAAGCTTTCTTT.

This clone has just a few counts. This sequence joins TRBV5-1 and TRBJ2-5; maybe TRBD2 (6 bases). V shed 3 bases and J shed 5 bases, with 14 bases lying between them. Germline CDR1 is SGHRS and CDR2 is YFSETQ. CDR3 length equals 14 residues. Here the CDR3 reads CASSSGTGWETQYF. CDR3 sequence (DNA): TGCGCCAGCAGCTCCGGGACTGGCTGGGAGACCCAGTACTTC.

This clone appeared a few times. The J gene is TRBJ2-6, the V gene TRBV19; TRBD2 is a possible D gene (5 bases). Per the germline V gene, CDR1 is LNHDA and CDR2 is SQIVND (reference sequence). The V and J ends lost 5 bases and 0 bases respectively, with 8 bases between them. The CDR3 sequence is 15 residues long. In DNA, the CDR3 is TGTGCCAGTAGTTCGGGAAGCTCTGGGGCCAACGTCCTGACTTTC. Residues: CASSSGSSGANVLTF.

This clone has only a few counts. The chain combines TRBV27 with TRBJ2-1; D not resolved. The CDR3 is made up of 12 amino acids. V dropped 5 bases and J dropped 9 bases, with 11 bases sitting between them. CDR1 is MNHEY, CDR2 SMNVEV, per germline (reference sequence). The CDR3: CASSPQTGEQFF. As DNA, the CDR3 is TGTGCCAGCAGTCCCCAAACGGGTGAGCAGTTCTTC.

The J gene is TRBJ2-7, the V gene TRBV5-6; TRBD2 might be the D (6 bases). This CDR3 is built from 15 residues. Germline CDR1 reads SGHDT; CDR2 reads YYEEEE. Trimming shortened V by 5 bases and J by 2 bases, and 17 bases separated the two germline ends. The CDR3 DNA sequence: TGTGCCAGCAGTCCCGACGGGACTGCAACCTACGAGCAGTACTTC. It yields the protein CASSPDGTATYEQYF.

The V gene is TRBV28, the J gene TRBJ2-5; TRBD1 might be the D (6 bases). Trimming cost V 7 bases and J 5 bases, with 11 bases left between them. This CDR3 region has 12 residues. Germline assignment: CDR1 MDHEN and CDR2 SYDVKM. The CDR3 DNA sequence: TGTGCCAGCACAACAGGGATGGAGACCCAGTACTTC. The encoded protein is CASTTGMETQYF.

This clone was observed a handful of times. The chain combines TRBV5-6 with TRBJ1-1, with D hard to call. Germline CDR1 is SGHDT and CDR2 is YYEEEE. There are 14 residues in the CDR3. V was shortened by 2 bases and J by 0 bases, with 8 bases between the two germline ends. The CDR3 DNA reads TGTGCCAGCAGCTTAGCCCATTTGAACACTGAAGCTTTCTTT. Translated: CASSLAHLNTEAFF.

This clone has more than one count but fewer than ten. CDR3 in DNA: TGTGCCAGCAGCGTAGTACTAGCGGGAGCGAATGAGCAGTTCTTC. Protein: CASSVVLAGANEQFF. J is TRBJ2-1 and V is TRBV9, with 11 bases matching TRBD2. Germline trimming cut 0 bases from V and 7 bases from J; bases unmatched to any gene: 3. The CDR3 loop spans 15 amino acids. Germline V CDR1 and CDR2: SGDLS, YYNGEE. Together with reference TRBV9 and TRBJ2-1, the CDR3 gives the full variable domain: DSGVTQTPKHLITATGQRVTLRCSPRSGDLSVYWYQQSLDQGLQFLIQYYNGEERAKGNILERFSAQQFPDLHSELNLSSLELGDSALYFCASSVVLAGANEQFFGPGTRLTVL.